This entry lists 25 T cell receptor beta chains sequenced from one sample in a study of Graves' ophthalmopathy and Graves' hyperthyroidism. Scientists amplified the TCR beta CDR3 regions from RNA transcripts. The first round was an RT-PCR with HTBI primers, and the second round was a multiplex PCR. TCRdb re-analysed the multiplex PCR reads in MiXCR, keeping a single row per CDR3 protein. The data show around 1,000,000 distinct CDR3 sequences, approximately 35% seen once. Sequenced: peripheral blood or thyroid tissue (not recorded which). The source is an adult man with Graves' hyperthyroidism.

There are many counts of this clonotype. The rearrangement joins TRBV7-2 to TRBJ1-6; the D is unclear. CDR1 SGHTA and CDR2 FQGNSA come from the germline V gene. This CDR3 comprises 16 residues. V was trimmed by 1 base and J by 7 bases, leaving 14 bases between them. The CDR3 DNA follows: TGTGCCAGCAGCTTAGAAGGACTGGGTCCCAATTCACCCCTCCACTTT. It is translated as CASSLEGLGPNSPLHF.

Remarks on this clonotype: Being one base from a much bigger clone, this may be a read error. J is TRBJ2-6 and V is TRBV5-1; a weak D match, TRBD2 (5 bases). This CDR3 spans 15 amino acids. CDR1 is SGHRS, CDR2 YFSETQ, per germline. The CDR3 nucleotides read TGCGCCAGCATGATTGAGGGCTCTGGGGTCAACGTCCTGACTTTC. This gives the protein CASMIEGSGVNVLTF.

This clonotype was counted between two and nine times. The V gene is TRBV29-1, the J gene TRBJ1-1, with D perhaps TRBD1 (6 bases). Germline V lookup: CDR1 SQVTM, CDR2 ANQGSEA. Trimming removed 5 bases from V and 5 bases from J, with 21 bases in between. The CDR3 length is 15 residues. CDR3 protein: CSVMAFRGQETEAFF. The CDR3 coding sequence is TGCAGCGTTATGGCTTTCAGGGGTCAGGAAACTGAAGCTTTCTTT.

This clonotype appeared many times. The J gene is TRBJ1-6, the V gene TRBV2; maybe TRBD1 (5 bases). This CDR3 spans 15 amino acids. CDR1 and CDR2 from the germline V gene are SNHLY and FYNNEI. Deletions cut 4 bases from V and 6 bases from J, with 13 bases between. The CDR3 region is CASSVSGTVNSPLHF. CDR3 coding DNA: TGTGCCAGCAGTGTCTCCGGGACGGTTAATTCACCCCTCCACTTT.

This clonotype has ten or more counts. The chain has TRBV10-3 and TRBJ2-7; TRBD1 might be the D (5 bases). The CDR3 spans 13 residues. Germline CDR1 is ENHRY and CDR2 is SYGVKD. Between the trimmed V and J ends, which lost 6 bases and 0 bases, there was a span of 9 bases. The CDR3 sequence is CAISPGLSYEQYF. The CDR3 DNA follows: TGTGCCATCAGCCCAGGGCTCTCCTACGAGCAGTACTTC.

This clonotype was counted ten times or more. The CDR3 coding sequence is TGCGCCAGCAGTGAGGAAGGGATCCGTGAAAAACTGTTTTTT. The encoded protein is CASSEEGIREKLFF. The genes are TRBV10-2 and TRBJ1-4; unclear D gene. Trimming pared 2 bases from V and 7 bases from J, leaving 11 bases between. The CDR3 length is 14 residues. CDR1 and CDR2 from the germline V gene are WSHSY and SAAADI.

Many counts were recorded for this clonotype. J is TRBJ1-2 and V is TRBV10-3; possibly TRBD1 for D (6 bases). The CDR3 is 13 amino acids. Trimming removed 2 bases at V and 6 bases at J, with 10 bases between. The germline V gene has CDR1 ENHRY and CDR2 SYGVKD. The CDR3 is CAISEMTGHGYTF. CDR3 bases: TGTGCCATCAGTGAGATGACAGGCCATGGCTACACCTTC.

J is TRBJ2-5 and V is TRBV11-1, with D perhaps being TRBD1 or TRBD2 (6 bases each). V dropped 6 bases and J dropped 7 bases, with 21 bases sitting between them. The germline CDR1 and CDR2 sequences are SGHAT and FQDESV (reference sequence). The length of the CDR3 is 15 residues. The CDR3 is CASSTTRGASGTQYF. CDR3 DNA: TGTGCCAGCAGTACGACTAGGGGGGCGTCCGGGACCCAGTACTTC.

This clonotype was detected a few times. This chain links TRBV5-1 with TRBJ1-4; no definite D call. CDR1 and CDR2 from the germline V gene are SGHRS and YFSETQ. Trimming removed 4 bases from V and 7 bases from J, with 17 bases in between. This CDR3 has 15 residues. The DNA for the CDR3 is TGCGCCAGCAGCCCCCTGGGCGTCCCCGGTGAAAAACTGTTTTTT. Protein sequence: CASSPLGVPGEKLFF.

This clonotype was seen ten or more times. The CDR3 protein is CASSALTAPATEAFF. The CDR3 region has the DNA TGCGCCAGCAGCGCCCTCACAGCCCCCGCCACTGAAGCTTTCTTT. The chain carries TRBV4-3 and TRBJ1-1; D is undetermined. Trimming removed 5 bases at V and 4 bases at J, with 17 bases between. Germline-derived CDR1 and CDR2 are LGHNA and YSLEER. The CDR3 totals 15 residues.

This clonotype was recorded many times. V is TRBV12-3 or TRBV12-4 and J is TRBJ1-1; D unclear. CDR3 size: 14 residues. V lost 6 bases to trimming and J lost 1 base, with 12 bases between them. CDR3 sequence (DNA): TGTGCCAGCAGACCACAGTACAAGAACACTGAAGCTTTCTTT. It codes for CASRPQYKNTEAFF.

Notes on this clonotype: A much larger clone differs by one base, so this may be a read error. This chain joins TRBV7-9 and TRBJ2-7, with 9 bases identical to TRBD2. The CDR3 is 15 residues long. Germline CDR1 SEHNR, CDR2 FQNEAQ (reference sequence). CDR3: CASSPTAGGPHEEYF. CDR3 coding DNA: TGTGCCAGCAGCCCCACGGCGGGGGGGCCCCACGAGGAGTACTTC.

The V call is TRBV6-5, the J call TRBJ2-7; unclear D gene. CDR1 is MNHEY and CDR2 is SVGAGI in the germline V gene. This CDR3 comprises 15 residues. With 6 bases removed from V and 2 bases from J, the gap between germline ends came to 17 bases. The CDR3 DNA is TGTGCCAGCAGCTACGCCACCCGTGTTGCCTACGAGCAGTACTTC. Amino acids: CASSYATRVAYEQYF.

Of note for this clonotype: An end of the junction does not agree with germline; a read error may underlie this. The chain employs TRBV6-4 and TRBJ2-5, with 12 bases that match TRBD2. There are 17 residues in the CDR3. The V gene's germline CDR1 is MRHNA and CDR2 SNTAGT. CDR3 DNA: TGTGCCAGCAGTTACTCCGGACTAGCGGGACGAGAAGAGACCCAGTACTTC. It encodes CASSYSGLAGREETQYF.

This rearrangement joins TRBV3-1 to TRBJ2-7; 11 nucleotides align to TRBD1. Unmatched junction bases numbered 5, after V lost 5 bases and J lost 5 bases. This CDR3 region has 14 residues. Germline V lookup: CDR1 LGHDT, CDR2 YNNKEL (reference sequence). DNA of the CDR3: TGTGCCAGCAGCAGAGGGACAGGGGGAGACGAGCAGTACTTC. Translated: CASSRGTGGDEQYF.

The genes are TRBV7-2 and TRBJ2-7, with a tentative D call TRBD1 (8 bases). The CDR3 contains 16 residues. Trimming removed 5 bases at V and 3 bases at J, with 20 bases between. Germline assignment: CDR1 SGHTA and CDR2 FQGNSA. The CDR3 spells CASSGPQGGFGYEQYF. The DNA of the CDR3 is TGTGCCAGCAGCGGCCCACAGGGGGGGTTTGGCTACGAGCAGTACTTC.

The chain is built from TRBV10-3 and TRBJ1-2, with 9 bases lining up with TRBD1. Unmatched junction bases numbered 7, after V lost 8 bases and J lost 3 bases. CDR1 is ENHRY, CDR2 SYGVKD, per germline. This CDR3 is 14 amino acids long. The CDR3 sequence: CAIRGRTGDYGYTF. The CDR3 DNA is TGTGCCATCCGGGGCAGGACAGGGGACTATGGCTACACCTTC.

This clonotype occurred once. A much larger clone lies a single base off, so this may be a read error. The chain is built from TRBV11-3 and TRBJ2-5; D not resolved. The V gene's germline CDR1 is SGHNT and CDR2 YENEEA. The CDR3 consists of 15 residues. DNA of the CDR3: TGTGCCAGCAGCCTAATTCGGACCGTACAAGGGACCCAGTACTTC. It translates to CASSLIRTVQGTQYF.

The J gene is TRBJ1-2, the V gene TRBV7-9; unclear D gene. The germline CDR1 and CDR2 sequences are SEHNR and FQNEAQ (reference sequence). This CDR3 comprises 14 residues. Trimming stripped 4 bases from V and 4 bases from J, with 13 bases between. Here the CDR3 reads CASSSISGSYGYTF. As DNA, the CDR3 is TGTGCCAGCAGCTCCATTTCAGGCTCCTATGGCTACACCTTC.

The chain uses TRBV27 and TRBJ1-5; D is undetermined. The germline V gene has CDR1 MNHEY and CDR2 SMNVEV (reference sequence). V shed 4 bases and J shed 7 bases, with 17 bases lying between them. This CDR3 is built from 15 residues. CDR3 DNA sequence: TGTGCCAGCAGTTCACACAACATCGGATCGCAGCCCCAGCATTTT. Protein: CASSSHNIGSQPQHF.

This clonotype was seen repeatedly, ten times or more. The J gene is TRBJ1-6, the V gene TRBV7-2; TRBD1 matches 8 bases. The CDR3 loop spans 14 amino acids. V lost 6 bases to trimming and J lost 9 bases; unmatched junction nucleotides: 7. The germline V gene has CDR1 SGHTA and CDR2 FQGNSA. The CDR3 nucleotides are TGTGCCAGCAGACCGGACAGGGATGCTTCACCCCTCCACTTT. Translating it yields CASRPDRDASPLHF.

There are many counts of this clonotype. The J gene is TRBJ1-4, the V gene TRBV2; D not certain. CDR3 length equals 11 residues. V lost 8 bases, J lost 8 bases, and 9 bases lay in between. Germline V gives CDR1 SNHLY, CDR2 FYNNEI. The CDR3 sequence: CASASWEKLFF. The CDR3 nucleotides read TGTGCCAGCGCGTCTTGGGAAAAACTGTTTTTT.

As concerns this clonotype: A clone one base away is much larger, so this may be a read error. The CDR3 region is CASRVLGETQYF. The CDR3, as DNA: TGTGCCAGCAGGGTCCTGGGGGAGACCCAGTACTTC. V gene TRBV28 combines with J gene TRBJ2-5, with D uncertain. CDR1 and CDR2 (germline): MDHEN, SYDVKM. The CDR3 covers 12 residues. V was pared by 6 bases and J by 5 bases, with 10 bases between.

The DNA of the CDR3 is TGTGCCAGCAGACCGGGATATGGCAATCAGCCCCAGCATTTT. Translating it yields CASRPGYGNQPQHF. The chain has TRBV2 and TRBJ1-5; D gene unclear. CDR1 and CDR2 from the germline V gene are SNHLY and FYNNEI. The CDR3 sequence is 14 residues long. V lost 6 bases to trimming and J lost 2 bases, with 11 bases between them.

In its sample, this clonotype was seen many times. This chain connects TRBV15 to TRBJ1-5, with TRBD1 as a possible D gene (5 bases). This CDR3 is 15 amino acids long. Germline CDR1 reads LNHNV; CDR2 reads YYDKDF (reference sequence). V was shortened by 8 bases and J by 3 bases, with 17 bases between the two germline ends. Here the CDR3 reads CATALGVGFNQPQHF. In DNA, the CDR3 is TGTGCCACCGCGTTGGGGGTAGGGTTCAATCAGCCCCAGCATTTT.